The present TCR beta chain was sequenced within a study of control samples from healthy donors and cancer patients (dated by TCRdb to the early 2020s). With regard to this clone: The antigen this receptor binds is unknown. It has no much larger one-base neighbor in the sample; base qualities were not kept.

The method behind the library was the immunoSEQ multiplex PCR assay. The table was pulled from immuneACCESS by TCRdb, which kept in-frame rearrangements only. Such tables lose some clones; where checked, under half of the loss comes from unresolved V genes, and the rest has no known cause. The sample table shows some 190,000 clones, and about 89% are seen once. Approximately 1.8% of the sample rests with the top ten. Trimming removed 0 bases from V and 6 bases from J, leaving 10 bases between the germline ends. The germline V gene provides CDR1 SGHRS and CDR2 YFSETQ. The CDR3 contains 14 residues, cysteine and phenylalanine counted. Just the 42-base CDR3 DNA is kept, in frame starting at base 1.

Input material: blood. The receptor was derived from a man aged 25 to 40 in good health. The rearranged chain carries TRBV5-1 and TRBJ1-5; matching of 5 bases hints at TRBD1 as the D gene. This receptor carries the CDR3 CASSLEGGTQPQHF. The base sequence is TGCGCCAGCAGCTTGGAGGGCGGGACTCAGCCCCAGCATTTT.